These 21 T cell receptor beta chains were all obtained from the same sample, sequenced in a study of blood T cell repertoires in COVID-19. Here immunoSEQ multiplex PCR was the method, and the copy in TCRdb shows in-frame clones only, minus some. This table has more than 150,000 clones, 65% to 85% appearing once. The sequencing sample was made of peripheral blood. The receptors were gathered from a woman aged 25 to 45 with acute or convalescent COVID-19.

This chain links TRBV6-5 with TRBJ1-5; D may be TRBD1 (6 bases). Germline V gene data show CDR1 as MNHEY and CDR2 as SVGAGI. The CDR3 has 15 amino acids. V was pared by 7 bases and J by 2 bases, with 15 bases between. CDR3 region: CASMRGRGGNQPQHF. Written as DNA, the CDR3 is TGTGCCAGCATGAGGGGGAGAGGGGGCAATCAGCCCCAGCATTTT.

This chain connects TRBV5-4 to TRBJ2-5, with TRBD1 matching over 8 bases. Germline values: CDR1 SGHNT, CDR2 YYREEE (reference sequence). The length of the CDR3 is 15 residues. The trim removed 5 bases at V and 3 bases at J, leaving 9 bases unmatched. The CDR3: CASSSRTGWEETQYF. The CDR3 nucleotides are TGTGCCAGCAGTTCCAGGACAGGGTGGGAAGAGACCCAGTACTTC.

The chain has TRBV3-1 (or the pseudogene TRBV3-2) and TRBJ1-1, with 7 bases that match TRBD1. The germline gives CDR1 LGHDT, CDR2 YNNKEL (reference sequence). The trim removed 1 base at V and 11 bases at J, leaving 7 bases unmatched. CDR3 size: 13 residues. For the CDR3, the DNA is TGTGCCAGCAGCCAAGGACAGGGATTCTACGCTTTCTTT. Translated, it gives CASSQGQGFYAFF.

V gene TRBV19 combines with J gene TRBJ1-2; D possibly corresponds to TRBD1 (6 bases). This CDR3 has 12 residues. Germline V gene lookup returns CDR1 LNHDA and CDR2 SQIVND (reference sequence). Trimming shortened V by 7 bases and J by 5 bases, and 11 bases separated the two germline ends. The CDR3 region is CASKQGRYGYTF. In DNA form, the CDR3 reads TGTGCCAGTAAACAGGGTCGGTATGGCTACACCTTC.

The CDR3 loop is CASSQAGHGDTQYF. The CDR3, as DNA: TGTGCCAGCAGCCAAGCGGGACACGGAGACACGCAGTATTTT. V and J are TRBV4-2 and TRBJ2-3; TRBD1 might be the D (6 bases). The V end was cut by 1 base, the J end by 9 bases, with 14 bases between. The CDR3 totals 14 residues. Germline CDR1 reads LGHNA; CDR2 reads YNFKEQ.

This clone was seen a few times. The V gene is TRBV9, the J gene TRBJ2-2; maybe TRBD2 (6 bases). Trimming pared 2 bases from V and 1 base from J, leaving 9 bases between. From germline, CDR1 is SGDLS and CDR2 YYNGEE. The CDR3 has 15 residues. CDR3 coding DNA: TGTGCCAGCAGCGTCGGCGGGGTGAACACCGGGGAGCTGTTTTTT. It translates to CASSVGGVNTGELFF.

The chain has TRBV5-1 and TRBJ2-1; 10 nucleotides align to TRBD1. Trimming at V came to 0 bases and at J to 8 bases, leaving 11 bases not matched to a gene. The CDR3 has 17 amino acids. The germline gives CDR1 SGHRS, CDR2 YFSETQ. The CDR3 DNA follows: TGCGCCAGCAGCTTGGTAGCGCGGGACAGGGGCGGCTATGAGCAGTTCTTC. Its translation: CASSLVARDRGGYEQFF. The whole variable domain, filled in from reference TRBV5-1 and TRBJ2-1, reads KAGVTQTPRYLIKTRGQQVTLSCSPISGHRSVSWYQQTPGQGLQFLFEYFSETQRNKGNFPGRFSGRQFSNSRSEMNVSTLELGDSALYLCASSLVARDRGGYEQFFGPGTRLTVL.

The CDR3 DNA is TGTGCCAGCAGCCAAGTCCGGGACATCCAAGAGACCCAGTACTTC. This translates into CASSQVRDIQETQYF. The rearrangement joins TRBV3-1 (or the pseudogene TRBV3-2) to TRBJ2-5, with TRBD1 as a possible D gene (6 bases). V lost 1 base and J lost 1, with 10 bases in between. Germline V gives CDR1 LGHDT, CDR2 YNNKEL (reference sequence). The CDR3 length is 15 residues.

The CDR3 protein is CATSAPRTDHSYEQYF. The CDR3 DNA sequence: TGTGCCACCAGTGCCCCAAGGACAGATCACTCCTACGAGCAGTACTTC. This chain uses TRBV24-1 with TRBJ2-7; TRBD1 might be the D (6 bases). Germline lookup yields CDR1 KGHDR and CDR2 SFDVKD. This CDR3 has 16 amino acids. The V gene lost 5 bases and the J gene lost 0 bases, with 16 bases spanning the gap.

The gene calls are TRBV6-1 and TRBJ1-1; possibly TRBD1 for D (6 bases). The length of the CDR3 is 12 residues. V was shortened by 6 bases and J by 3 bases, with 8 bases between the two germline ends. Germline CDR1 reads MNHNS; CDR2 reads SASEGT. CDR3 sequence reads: CASRGGDTEAFF. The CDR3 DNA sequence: TGTGCCAGCAGAGGGGGGGACACTGAAGCTTTCTTT.

CDR3 coding DNA: TGTGCCAGCAGTTACACGCGACAGGCAGGGCGGGAAAAACTGTTTTTT. Amino acid sequence: CASSYTRQAGREKLFF. The chain recombines TRBV6-5 with TRBJ1-4; maybe TRBD1 (6 bases). The CDR3 covers 16 residues. Per the germline V gene, CDR1 is MNHEY and CDR2 is SVGAGI. V lost 2 bases, J lost 8 bases, and 18 bases lay in between.

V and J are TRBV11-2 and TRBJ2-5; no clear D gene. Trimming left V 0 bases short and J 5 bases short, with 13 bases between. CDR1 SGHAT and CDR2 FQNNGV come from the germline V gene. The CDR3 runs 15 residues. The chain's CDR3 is CASSLELGLKETQYF. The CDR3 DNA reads TGTGCCAGCAGCTTAGAACTGGGCTTGAAGGAGACCCAGTACTTC.

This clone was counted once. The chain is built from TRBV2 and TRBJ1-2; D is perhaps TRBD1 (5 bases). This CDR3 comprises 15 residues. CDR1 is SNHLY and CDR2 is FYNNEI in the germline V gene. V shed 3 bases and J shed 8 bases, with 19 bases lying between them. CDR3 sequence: CASSDLLNQGSGYTF. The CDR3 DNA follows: TGTGCCAGCAGTGACCTACTTAACCAGGGATCAGGCTACACCTTC.

The CDR3 is CASSDAGGQWGYTF. For the CDR3, the DNA is TGTGCCAGTAGCGATGCAGGGGGGCAGTGGGGCTACACCTTC. The chain employs TRBV19 and TRBJ1-2, with 7 bases identical to TRBD1. Germline CDR1 LNHDA, CDR2 SQIVND (reference sequence). The CDR3 loop spans 14 amino acids. Trimming took 6 bases from V and 8 from J; bases not matched to a gene: 12.

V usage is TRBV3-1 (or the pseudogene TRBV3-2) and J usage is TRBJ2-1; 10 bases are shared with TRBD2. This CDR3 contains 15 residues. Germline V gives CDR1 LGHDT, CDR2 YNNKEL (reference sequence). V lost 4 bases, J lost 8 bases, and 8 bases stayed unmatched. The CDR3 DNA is TGTGCCAGCAGCCCACAAGCGGGAGGGCCTTATGAGCAGTTCTTC. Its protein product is CASSPQAGGPYEQFF.

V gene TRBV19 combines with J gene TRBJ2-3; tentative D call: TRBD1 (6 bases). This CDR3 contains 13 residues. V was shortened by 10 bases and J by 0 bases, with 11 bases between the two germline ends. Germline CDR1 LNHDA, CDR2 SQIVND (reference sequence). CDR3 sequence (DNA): TGTGCCACAGGGGCGCTTAGCACAGATACGCAGTATTTT. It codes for CATGALSTDTQYF. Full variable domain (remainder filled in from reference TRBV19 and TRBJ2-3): DGGITQSPKYLFRKEGQNVTLSCEQNLNHDAMYWYRQDPGQGLRLIYYSQIVNDFQKGDIAEGYSVSREKKESFPLTVTSAQKNPTAFYLCATGALSTDTQYFGPGTRLTVL.

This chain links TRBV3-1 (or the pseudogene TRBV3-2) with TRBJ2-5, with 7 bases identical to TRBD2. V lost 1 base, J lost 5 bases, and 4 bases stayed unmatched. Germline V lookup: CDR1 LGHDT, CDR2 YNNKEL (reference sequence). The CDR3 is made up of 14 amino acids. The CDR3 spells CASSQGGRGETQYF. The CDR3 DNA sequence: TGTGCCAGCAGCCAAGGAGGGAGGGGTGAGACCCAGTACTTC.

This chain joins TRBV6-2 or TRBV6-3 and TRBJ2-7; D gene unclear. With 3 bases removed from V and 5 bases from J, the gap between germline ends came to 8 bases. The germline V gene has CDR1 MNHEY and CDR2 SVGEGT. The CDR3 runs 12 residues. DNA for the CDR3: TGTGCCAGCAGTTATTTAAGAGACGAGCAGTACTTC. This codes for CASSYLRDEQYF.

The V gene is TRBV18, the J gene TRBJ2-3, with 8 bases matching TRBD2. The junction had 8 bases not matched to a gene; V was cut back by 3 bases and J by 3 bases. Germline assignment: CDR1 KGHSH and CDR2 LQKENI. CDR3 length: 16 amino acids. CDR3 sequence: CASSPVAGGRTDTQYF. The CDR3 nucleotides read TGTGCCAGCTCACCTGTCGCGGGGGGCAGGACAGATACGCAGTATTTT. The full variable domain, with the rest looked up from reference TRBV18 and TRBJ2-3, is NAGVMQNPRHLVRRRGQEARLRCSPMKGHSHVYWYRQLPEEGLKFMVYLQKENIIDESGMPKERFSAEFPKEGPSILRIQQVVRGDSAAYFCASSPVAGGRTDTQYFGPGTRLTVL.

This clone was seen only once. The CDR3 nucleotides read TGTGCCAGCAGTCCCGGGGGGGAGCAGTACTTC. It translates to CASSPGGEQYF. The V gene is TRBV6-5, the J gene TRBJ2-7; TRBD2 aligns across 7 bases. The CDR3 contains 11 residues. Trimming removed 5 bases from V and 7 bases from J; junction bases left unmatched: 2. Germline V gives CDR1 MNHEY, CDR2 SVGAGI.

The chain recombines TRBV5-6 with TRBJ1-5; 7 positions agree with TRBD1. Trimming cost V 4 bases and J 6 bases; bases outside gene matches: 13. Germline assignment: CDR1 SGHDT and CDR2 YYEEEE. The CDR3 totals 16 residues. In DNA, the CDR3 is TGTGCCAGCAGCAGATGGACAGGTAGTCTCCCTCAGCCCCAGCATTTT. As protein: CASSRWTGSLPQPQHF.